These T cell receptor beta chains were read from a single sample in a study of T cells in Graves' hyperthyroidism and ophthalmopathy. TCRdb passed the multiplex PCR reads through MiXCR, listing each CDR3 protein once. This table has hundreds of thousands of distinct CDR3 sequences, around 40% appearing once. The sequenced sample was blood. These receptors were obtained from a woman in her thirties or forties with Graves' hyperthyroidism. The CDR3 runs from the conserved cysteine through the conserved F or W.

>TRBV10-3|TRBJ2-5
CAISGGVQETQYF
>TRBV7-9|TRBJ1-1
CAGSPPTAAGAFF
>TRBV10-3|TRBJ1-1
CAISPTRNAEAFF
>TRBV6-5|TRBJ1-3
CASSYARDSRSGNTIYF
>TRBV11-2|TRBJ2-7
CASSVYSLPRYEQYF
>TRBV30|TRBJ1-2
CAWGRPRTGDGYTF
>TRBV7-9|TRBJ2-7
CASSLGQPYYEQYF
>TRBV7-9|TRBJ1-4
CASSYRGVNEKLFF
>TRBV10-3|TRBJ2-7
CAISESAGRLYEQYF
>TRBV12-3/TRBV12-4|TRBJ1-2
CASRYQGAGGYTF
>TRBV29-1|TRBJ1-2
CSVEAQDRGYGYTF
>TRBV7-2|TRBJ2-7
CASSLGAEEQYF